The sample holds one count of the clone carrying this T cell receptor beta chain. Its antigen is undetermined. This specimen belongs to a study of beta chain features in type 1 diabetes. Findings and caveats of the study: cDNA-based sequencing might over-represent cells highly expressing TCR.

The whole isolated RNA underwent reverse transcription, so sequencing captured expressed TCRB transcripts. Assay used: immunoSEQ multiplex PCR; TCRdb lists only in-frame clones, some missing. The table shows 450,000 to 600,000 clones, with approximately 30% occurring only once. The CDR3 consists of 17 residues. Looked up from germline, CDR1 is SGHTA and CDR2 is FQGNSA. Deletions cut 1 base from V and 5 bases from J, with 20 bases between. Stem cell-like memory, regulatory, central memory and naive CD4+ cells were sorted via CD45RO/CCR7/CD25/CD127/CD95/CD27. Sequences were obtained from naive CD4+ T cells from blood. The clonotype originates from a man younger than 35 in good health. This chain links TRBV7-2 with TRBJ2-5, with a possible D match to TRBD1 (5 bases). The CDR3 is CASSLDGLGRAPETQYF. The CDR3 nucleotides read TGTGCCAGCAGCTTAGATGGGTTGGGCAGGGCCCCGGAGACCCAGTACTTC.